Below, 29 T cell receptor beta chains from the same sample are listed, as sequenced in a study of blood T cell repertoires in COVID-19. Sequenced by immunoSEQ multiplex PCR; TCRdb stores in-frame clones only, minus some. The sample lists approximately 200,000 clones; about 93% were seen once. The sample comprised peripheral blood. Receptor source: a man aged 25-45 years with COVID-19, enrolled during active disease.

The chain couples TRBV6-2 or TRBV6-3 to TRBJ1-2; D is perhaps TRBD1 (5 bases). Trimming took 2 bases from V and 5 from J, leaving 12 bases between them. Germline V gives CDR1 MNHEY, CDR2 SVGEGT. The CDR3 has 14 residues. CDR3 coding DNA: TGTGCCAGCAGTTACCCAGGGTCCGTTTATGGCTACACCTTC. It is translated as CASSYPGSVYGYTF.

The CDR3 protein is CASQRATGTDTQYF. CDR3 in DNA: TGCGCCAGCCAGCGGGCGACGGGGACAGATACGCAGTATTTT. The V gene is TRBV5-1, the J gene TRBJ2-3; a possible D gene is TRBD2 (6 bases). The V end lost 7 bases, the J end lost 3 bases, and 15 bases lay between the germline ends. The CDR3 is made up of 14 amino acids. Per germline, CDR1 SGHRS and CDR2 YFSETQ.

This rearrangement joins TRBV2 to TRBJ1-4; D is possibly TRBD1 (5 bases). Trimming cost V 2 bases and J 5 bases, with 12 bases left between them. Germline V gene lookup returns CDR1 SNHLY and CDR2 FYNNEI. CDR3 length: 15 residues. CDR3 DNA: TGTGCCAGCAGTGAACGGGGGACGCTAAATGAAAAACTGTTTTTT. Its translation is CASSERGTLNEKLFF.

This chain connects TRBV18 to TRBJ1-2; 7 bases match TRBD1. The germline gives CDR1 KGHSH, CDR2 LQKENI. J gave up 8 bases and V 3 bases, and 3 bases lay outside the gene matches. The CDR3 extends over 12 amino acids. The CDR3 DNA reads as TGTGCCAGCTCACCGTCGGACAGGGGCTACACCTTC. This gives the protein CASSPSDRGYTF.

V is TRBV29-1 and J is TRBJ2-3; 13 bases line up with TRBD2. Germline V gene sequence: CDR1 SQVTM, CDR2 ANQGSEA. J was trimmed by 0 bases and V by 7 bases; bases with no gene match: 4. This CDR3 contains 15 residues. The CDR3 is CSAGTSGTSTDTQYF. CDR3 nucleotides: TGCAGCGCTGGGACTAGCGGGACAAGCACAGATACGCAGTATTTT.

CDR3 coding DNA: TGCGCCAGCAGTGAGGGCCAGTTCACTGAAGCTTTCTTT. Translating it yields CASSEGQFTEAFF. The genes are TRBV10-1 and TRBJ1-1, with D unresolved. V was trimmed by 2 bases and J by 4 bases, leaving 8 bases between them. The CDR3 sequence is 13 residues long. Germline loops: CDR1 WNHNN, CDR2 SYGVQD (reference sequence).

The J gene is TRBJ1-2, the V gene TRBV6-5; the D is unclear. This CDR3 comprises 14 residues. Germline V lookup: CDR1 MNHEY, CDR2 SVGAGI. The V end lost 0 bases, the J end lost 2 bases, and 7 bases lay between the germline ends. The CDR3 region is CASSYSAANYGYTF. Written as DNA, the CDR3 is TGTGCCAGCAGTTACTCCGCGGCAAACTATGGCTACACCTTC.

This clone appeared a single time. The chain links TRBV7-3 to TRBJ2-2; D might be TRBD1 (6 bases). Trimming took off 0 bases at V and 5 bases at J, with 16 bases between the two ends. CDR1 is SGHTA and CDR2 is FQGTGA in the germline V gene. The CDR3 runs to 17 residues. As DNA, the CDR3 is TGTGCCAGCAGCTTAACGGGGGCAGGGGCTTTTACCGGGGAGCTGTTTTTT. This translates into CASSLTGAGAFTGELFF.

This chain links TRBV6-1 with TRBJ2-3, with TRBD2 identical over 11 bases. The CDR3 covers 19 residues. Trimming took 0 bases from V and 6 from J; bases not matched to a gene: 14. In germline, CDR1 is MNHNS, CDR2 SASEGT. CDR3: CASSEAASVLAGGPDTQYF. CDR3 nucleotide sequence: TGTGCCAGCAGTGAAGCCGCTTCCGTCTTAGCGGGGGGGCCCGATACGCAGTATTTT.

The rearrangement links TRBV6-1 to TRBJ1-5, with a possible D match to TRBD1 (5 bases). CDR3 size: 16 residues. Trimming took 2 bases from V and 2 from J, leaving 13 bases between them. Germline V gene lookup returns CDR1 MNHNS and CDR2 SASEGT. The CDR3 reads CASSEFVRARNQPQHF. In DNA, the CDR3 is TGTGCCAGCAGTGAATTTGTCAGGGCCCGCAATCAGCCCCAGCATTTT.

CDR3: CASSGTGGGTGELFF. CDR3 nucleotide sequence: TGCGCCAGCAGTGGTACGGGGGGTGGAACCGGGGAGCTGTTTTTT. J is TRBJ2-2 and V is TRBV10-2, with 7 bases that match TRBD2. Germline-derived CDR1 and CDR2 are WSHSY and SAAADI. The CDR3 is 15 amino acids. The V and J ends lost 4 bases and 5 bases, in that order; junction bases with no gene match: 7.

In this sample, this clone turned up a few times. DNA for the CDR3: TGTGCCAGCAGTGAAGTAGGGGGCGGTAGCACAGATACGCAGTATTTT. As protein: CASSEVGGGSTDTQYF. The chain links TRBV6-1 to TRBJ2-3, with TRBD1 matching 7 bases. The CDR3 runs 16 residues. V lost 1 base to trimming and J lost 0 bases; unmatched junction nucleotides: 4. Per the germline V gene, CDR1 is MNHNS and CDR2 is SASEGT.

J is TRBJ1-3 and V is TRBV11-2; D might be TRBD1 (5 bases). Germline-derived CDR1 and CDR2 are SGHAT and FQNNGV. The CDR3 is 17 amino acids. Trimming cost V 2 bases and J 7 bases, with 21 bases left between them. The CDR3 DNA sequence: TGTGCCAGCAGCTTATTGTGGCAGGGCCCCTCCGGCAACACCATATATTTT. This gives the protein CASSLLWQGPSGNTIYF.

This chain uses TRBV10-3 with TRBJ2-5; possible D gene TRBD2, 7 bases. Trimming left V 8 bases short and J 4 bases short, with 14 bases between. Germline CDR1 reads ENHRY; CDR2 reads SYGVKD. This CDR3 region has 13 residues. CDR3: CAISLGGRETQYF. In DNA, the CDR3 is TGTGCCATCTCCCTGGGGGGGCGAGAGACCCAGTACTTC.

The genes are TRBV28 and TRBJ1-2; no firm D call. This CDR3 is 13 amino acids long. V was clipped by 6 bases and J by 10 bases, with 18 bases between them. In germline, CDR1 is MDHEN, CDR2 SYDVKM. The chain's CDR3 is CASRADNTDFYTF. Here the CDR3 DNA reads TGTGCCAGCAGGGCAGATAACACGGACTTCTACACCTTC.

The genes are TRBV27 and TRBJ1-6, with 8 bases fitting TRBD1. The CDR3 has 16 residues. V was clipped by 6 bases and J by 10 bases; unmatched bases: 14. From germline, CDR1 is MNHEY and CDR2 SMNVEV (reference sequence). DNA for the CDR3: TGTGCCAGCAGGCAGTGGGACAGGATCGAAAGGTCACCCCTCCACTTT. It codes for CASRQWDRIERSPLHF.

This clone was detected only once. The chain links TRBV11-3 to TRBJ2-7, with a possible D match to TRBD1 (5 bases). Per germline, CDR1 SGHNT and CDR2 YENEEA. V was shortened by 1 base and J by 5 bases, with 9 bases between the two germline ends. CDR3 length: 13 residues. This CDR3 reads CASSLGRVHEQYF. The DNA of the CDR3 is TGTGCCAGCAGCTTAGGCAGGGTCCACGAGCAGTACTTC.

CDR3 region: CASSFGEAPYEQYF. The CDR3 bases are TGTGCCAGCAGCTTTGGGGAGGCCCCCTACGAGCAGTACTTC. The chain carries TRBV5-4 and TRBJ2-7, with D possibly being TRBD2 (6 bases). CDR1 and CDR2 from the germline V gene are SGHNT and YYREEE (reference sequence). V lost 2 bases to trimming and J lost 2 bases, with 11 bases between them. The CDR3 covers 14 residues. Drawing the rest from reference TRBV5-4 and TRBJ2-7, the complete variable domain is ETGVTQSPTHLIKTRGQQVTLRCSSQSGHNTVSWYQQALGQGPQFIFQYYREEENGRGNFPPRFSGLQFPNYSSELNVNALELDDSALYLCASSFGEAPYEQYFGPGTRLTVT.

The genes are TRBV4-1 and TRBJ1-3; TRBD1 is a possible D gene (6 bases). With 2 bases removed from V and 4 bases from J, the gap between germline ends came to 9 bases. Germline V lookup: CDR1 MGHRA, CDR2 YSYEKL. CDR3 size: 14 residues. CDR3 amino acids: CASSQRTEGNTIYF. The CDR3, as DNA: TGCGCCAGCAGCCAACGGACAGAGGGAAACACCATATATTTT.

The J gene is TRBJ1-2, the V gene TRBV9; 10 bases agree with TRBD1. The CDR3 is 14 residues long. J was trimmed by 8 bases and V by 4 bases; bases with no gene match: 8. From germline, CDR1 is SGDLS and CDR2 YYNGEE. CDR3 region: CASSLSGQGRGYTF. CDR3 nucleotide sequence: TGTGCCAGCAGCCTATCGGGACAGGGGAGAGGCTACACCTTC.

The CDR3 DNA is TGTGCCAGCAGCCCCGAGACTGGGACAGGGATTATCGAGACCCAGTACTTC. Encoded protein: CASSPETGTGIIETQYF. V and J are TRBV5-6 and TRBJ2-5, with TRBD1 matching over 9 bases. Germline CDR1 SGHDT, CDR2 YYEEEE. Unmatched junction bases numbered 15, after V lost 4 bases and J lost 5 bases. This CDR3 is 17 amino acids long.

This chain connects TRBV15 to TRBJ1-2, with 10 bases fitting TRBD1. CDR1 and CDR2 (germline): LNHNV, YYDKDF (reference sequence). V was pared by 0 bases and J by 8 bases, with 6 bases of the junction left unmatched. The CDR3 sequence is 15 residues long. The chain's CDR3 is CATSRDVGTGDGYTF. The CDR3 nucleotides are TGTGCCACCAGCAGAGATGTTGGGACAGGGGACGGCTACACCTTC.

The rearrangement links TRBV29-1 to TRBJ2-2, with TRBD1 matching 11 bases. Germline-derived CDR1 and CDR2 are SQVTM and ANQGSEA. Trimming removed 1 base from V and 2 bases from J; junction bases left unmatched: 3. The CDR3 consists of 16 residues. Here the CDR3 reads CSVEGGTGGNTGELFF. The CDR3 DNA reads TGCAGCGTTGAAGGCGGGACAGGGGGAAACACCGGGGAGCTGTTTTTT.

This sequence joins TRBV5-1 and TRBJ1-1, with 7 bases fitting TRBD1. The length of the CDR3 is 13 residues. The V gene end was trimmed by 4 bases and the J gene end by 7 bases; junction bases not matched to a gene: 7. From germline, CDR1 is SGHRS and CDR2 YFSETQ. CDR3 region: CASSPRNRGEAFF. DNA for the CDR3: TGCGCCAGCAGCCCCCGAAACAGGGGTGAAGCTTTCTTT.

This sequence joins TRBV18 and TRBJ1-6, with D perhaps matching TRBD1 (6 bases). Between the trimmed V and J ends, which lost 1 base and 8 bases, there was a span of 9 bases. Germline values: CDR1 KGHSH, CDR2 LQKENI. The CDR3 spans 14 residues. The CDR3: CASSPRRGDSPLHF. The CDR3 DNA follows: TGTGCCAGCTCACCACGCAGGGGTGATTCACCCCTCCACTTT. Full variable domain (outside the CDR3, taken from reference TRBV18 and TRBJ1-6): NAGVMQNPRHLVRRRGQEARLRCSPMKGHSHVYWYRQLPEEGLKFMVYLQKENIIDESGMPKERFSAEFPKEGPSILRIQQVVRGDSAAYFCASSPRRGDSPLHFGNGTRLTVT.

CDR3 amino acids: CASSLRGGNQPQHF. The CDR3 region has the DNA TGTGCCAGCAGCCTCAGGGGGGGCAATCAGCCCCAGCATTTT. The chain employs TRBV3-1 (or the pseudogene TRBV3-2) and TRBJ1-5; 7 bases align to TRBD1. Trimming removed 4 bases from V and 2 bases from J; junction bases left unmatched: 2. The CDR3 runs to 14 residues. Germline V gene lookup returns CDR1 LGHDT and CDR2 YNNKEL (reference sequence).

This clone has just a few counts. V is TRBV9 and J is TRBJ1-3; 8 nucleotides align to TRBD1. Per germline, CDR1 SGDLS and CDR2 YYNGEE. The CDR3 has 16 residues. V lost 4 bases, J lost 10 bases, and 16 bases stayed unmatched. CDR3 region: CASSPRSGTGLKTIYF. DNA for the CDR3: TGTGCCAGCAGCCCCAGGTCTGGGACAGGATTGAAGACCATATATTTT.

The rearrangement uses TRBV27 and TRBJ1-2, with D uncertain. Germline V lookup: CDR1 MNHEY, CDR2 SMNVEV (reference sequence). V was clipped by 0 bases and J by 6 bases, with 8 bases between them. The CDR3 consists of 13 residues. The CDR3 is CASSLSPGHGYTF. The CDR3 nucleotides read TGTGCCAGCAGTTTATCGCCAGGCCATGGCTACACCTTC.

The V call is TRBV4-1, the J call TRBJ1-5; D may be TRBD1 (5 bases). Trimming removed 0 bases from V and 7 bases from J, with 19 bases in between. The CDR3 totals 17 residues. In germline, CDR1 is MGHRA, CDR2 YSYEKL. For the CDR3, the DNA is TGCGCCAGCAGCCAAGAAGGGATTCAGCCCCAGGGACAGCCCCAGCATTTT. Translation gives CASSQEGIQPQGQPQHF.